The 24 T cell receptor beta chains given below trace back to one sample, sequenced in a study of shared clonotypes between healthy human individuals. Clones were read by immunoSEQ multiplex PCR, and TCRdb kept only the in-frame ones, dropping some. The sample consists of some 2.1 million clones, 85% to 95% of them appearing once. What was sequenced was naive CD4+ T cells sorted from blood. This sample's subset: CD45RA+ positively selected. All receptors come from a man younger than 35 in good health.

This clone turned up a few times. This chain connects TRBV4-2 to TRBJ1-1; a weak D match, TRBD1 (5 bases). V lost 3 bases and J 0 bases, leaving 14 bases between the germline ends. The CDR3 totals 16 residues. CDR1 and CDR2 from the germline V gene are LGHNA and YNFKEQ. The CDR3 DNA sequence: TGTGCCAGCAGCCACCTGACAGAATACATGAACACTGAAGCTTTCTTT. Translated: CASSHLTEYMNTEAFF.

The V gene is TRBV10-3, the J gene TRBJ2-7; D is perhaps TRBD1 (6 bases). Germline CDR1 is ENHRY and CDR2 is SYGVKD. V was clipped by 3 bases and J by 1 base, with 10 bases between them. The CDR3 runs to 14 residues. CDR3 sequence reads: CAISDYQGSYEQYF. For the CDR3, the DNA is TGTGCCATCAGTGACTATCAGGGGTCCTACGAGCAGTACTTC.

The chain links TRBV20-1 to TRBJ2-2; D remains ambiguous. The V end was cut by 3 bases, the J end by 6 bases, with 5 bases between. CDR3 size: 11 residues. CDR1 and CDR2 (germline): DFQATT, SNEGSKA (reference sequence). This CDR3 reads CSASQAGELFF. The CDR3 bases are TGCAGTGCTAGTCAGGCCGGGGAGCTGTTTTTT.

The chain combines TRBV7-2 with TRBJ2-7, with 9 bases identical to TRBD2. Germline CDR1 SGHTA, CDR2 FQGNSA. The CDR3 consists of 14 residues. The junction had 10 bases not matched to a gene; V was cut back by 7 bases and J by 6 bases. CDR3 nucleotides: TGTGCCAGCATGCCGGGACTAGCAGCCCCCGAGCAGTACTTC. Translated: CASMPGLAAPEQYF.

The chain employs TRBV11-2 and TRBJ2-1; possible D gene TRBD2, 5 bases. Germline CDR1 reads SGHAT; CDR2 reads FQNNGV. CDR3 length equals 16 residues. The ends were cut back, 4 bases at V and 0 bases at J, with 13 bases in the middle. The DNA for the CDR3 is TGTGCCAGCAGCTCCCTCGGCGGGTACTCCTACAATGAGCAGTTCTTC. Its protein product is CASSSLGGYSYNEQFF.

Remarks on this clone: This sample includes further DNA sequences coding for the same CDR3. The chain carries TRBV6-1 and TRBJ1-3; 8 bases fit TRBD1. Per germline, CDR1 MNHNS and CDR2 SASEGT. The CDR3 covers 14 residues. V lost 7 bases, J lost 2 bases, and 4 bases stayed unmatched. CDR3 sequence reads: CASTTGGTGNTIYF. The CDR3 nucleotides are TGTGCCAGCACCACAGGGGGGACTGGAAACACCATATATTTT.

The chain has TRBV21-1 and TRBJ2-2; the D segment call TRBD1 is taken from the table without a DNA check. TRBV21-1 is a recognized pseudogene. The CDR3 length is 13 residues. The CDR3 DNA reads TGTGCCAGCAGCAAAGCGGCTCAGGGGGAGCTGTTTTTT. Protein sequence: CASSKAAQGELFF.

The rearrangement uses TRBV5-4 and TRBJ1-2, with 10 positions matching TRBD1. CDR3 length: 16 amino acids. Germline lookup yields CDR1 SGHNT and CDR2 YYREEE (reference sequence). Trimming cost V 6 bases and J 0 bases; bases outside gene matches: 8. The DNA for the CDR3 is TGTGCCAGCACCCTGGGACAGGGGCTCACTAACTATGGCTACACCTTC. Protein: CASTLGQGLTNYGYTF.

With regard to this clone: This CDR3 is also generated by other DNA sequences in the sample. V usage is TRBV5-1 and J usage is TRBJ1-4; 9 bases line up with TRBD1. The trim removed 4 bases at V and 8 bases at J, leaving 6 bases unmatched. The germline V gene has CDR1 SGHRS and CDR2 YFSETQ. The CDR3 totals 14 residues. CDR3 nucleotide sequence: TGCGCCAGCAGCCCAGGACAGGGGATCGAAAAACTGTTTTTT. As protein: CASSPGQGIEKLFF.

Comment on this clone: The germline gene is not matched at one end of the junction; a read error may be the cause. The sample has other DNA sequences that encode this CDR3 too. V gene TRBV9 combines with J gene TRBJ2-3; TRBD2 matches 8 bases. Per the germline V gene, CDR1 is SGDLS and CDR2 is YYNGEE. The CDR3 extends over 18 amino acids. Written as DNA, the CDR3 is TGCGCCAGCAGCGTAGCCCCAACCGTAGCGGGGCGCACAGATACGCAGTATTTT. Translating gives CASSVAPTVAGRTDTQYF. Together with reference TRBV9 and TRBJ2-3, the CDR3 gives the full variable domain: DSGVTQTPKHLITATGQRVTLRCSPRSGDLSVYWYQQSLDQGLQFLIQYYNGEERAKGNILERFSAQQFPDLHSELNLSSLELGDSALYFCASSVAPTVAGRTDTQYFGPGTRLTVL.

This clone appeared a single time. The rearrangement joins TRBV7-9 to TRBJ1-4, with TRBD1 as a possible D gene (6 bases). Germline CDR1 reads SEHNR; CDR2 reads FQNEAQ (reference sequence). Trimming took 1 base from V and 5 from J, leaving 11 bases between them. CDR3 length: 15 residues. CDR3 DNA: TGTGCCAGCAGCTTAGGTCGGACAGAGAATGAAAAACTGTTTTTT. Its translation: CASSLGRTENEKLFF.

The chain joins TRBV5-6 to TRBJ1-2; no clear D gene. Germline lookup yields CDR1 SGHDT and CDR2 YYEEEE. V dropped 1 base and J dropped 1 base, with 11 bases sitting between them. CDR3 size: 15 residues. CDR3: CASSLRQSFNYGYTF. Written as DNA, the CDR3 is TGTGCCAGCAGCTTGAGACAATCCTTTAACTATGGCTACACCTTC.

This chain connects TRBV10-1 to TRBJ2-1; unclear D gene. This CDR3 is 13 amino acids long. CDR1 and CDR2 from the germline V gene are WNHNN and SYGVQD (reference sequence). V lost 3 bases and J lost 3, with 6 bases in between. The CDR3 loop reads CASSEGNYNEQFF. The CDR3 nucleotides read TGCGCCAGCAGTGAAGGGAACTACAATGAGCAGTTCTTC.

The rearrangement links TRBV6-5 to TRBJ1-1; a possible D gene is TRBD1 (6 bases). Germline-derived CDR1 and CDR2 are MNHEY and SVGAGI. The CDR3 extends over 15 amino acids. Trimming removed 0 bases from V and 4 bases from J, with 12 bases in between. CDR3: CASSYSTGRATEAFF. The CDR3 DNA reads as TGTGCCAGCAGTTACTCGACAGGCAGAGCCACTGAAGCTTTCTTT.

The J gene is TRBJ2-1, the V gene TRBV7-2; 11 bases are shared with TRBD2. The CDR3 loop spans 16 amino acids. Germline V lookup: CDR1 SGHTA, CDR2 FQGNSA. Trimming removed 7 bases from V and 7 bases from J; junction bases left unmatched: 12. The CDR3 region has the DNA TGTGCCAGCAACATAGGGACTAGCGGCATACGGAATGAGCAGTTCTTC. Amino acids: CASNIGTSGIRNEQFF.

For this clone: The same CDR3 can be traced to other DNA sequences in this sample. The J gene is TRBJ1-2, the V gene TRBV7-2; TRBD1 agrees at 7 bases. After removal of 3 bases from V and 4 bases from J, the junction contained 2 bases not matched to a gene. In germline, CDR1 is SGHTA, CDR2 FQGNSA. This CDR3 contains 13 residues. DNA for the CDR3: TGTGCCAGCAGCTTGGACAGGAGCTATGGCTACACCTTC. Translation: CASSLDRSYGYTF.

Details on this clone: Other DNA sequences within the sample encode an identical CDR3. The V call is TRBV4-1, the J call TRBJ1-4; no clear D. The CDR3 length is 13 residues. CDR1 and CDR2 from the germline V gene are MGHRA and YSYEKL. Trimming cost V 1 base and J 7 bases, with 7 bases left between them. In nucleotides, the CDR3 is TGCGCCAGCAGCCAAGTTCTTGGTGAAAAACTGTTTTTT. Protein product: CASSQVLGEKLFF.

The gene calls are TRBV9 and TRBJ2-7; TRBD1 agrees at 9 bases. The CDR3 has 15 amino acids. V shed 0 bases and J 4 bases; nucleotides not matched to a gene: 5. Germline CDR1 reads SGDLS; CDR2 reads YYNGEE. CDR3 coding DNA: TGTGCCAGCAGCGTAGGGGACAGGGAGGGATACGAGCAGTACTTC. Its protein is CASSVGDREGYEQYF.

In its sample, this clone was seen once. The chain recombines TRBV30 with TRBJ1-4; 7 bases align to TRBD1. The CDR3 spans 15 residues. CDR1 and CDR2 from the germline V gene are GTSNPN and SVGIG (reference sequence). The ends lost 7 bases at V and 3 bases at J; junction bases unmatched: 11. The CDR3 region has the DNA TGTGCCTCCACCCGGACAGGCGTCGCTAATGAAAAACTGTTTTTT. Translated: CASTRTGVANEKLFF.

The CDR3 region has the DNA TGCGCCAGCAGTGATGATAGGACAGCTGGGGCCAACGTCCTGACTTTC. It yields the protein CASSDDRTAGANVLTF. The rearrangement links TRBV10-1 to TRBJ2-6, with D maybe TRBD1 (6 bases). Germline loops: CDR1 WNHNN, CDR2 SYGVQD (reference sequence). V was pared by 3 bases and J by 2 bases, with 11 bases between. The CDR3 is made up of 16 amino acids.

The chain employs TRBV7-2 and TRBJ1-1; D not resolved. Germline CDR1 and CDR2: SGHTA and FQGNSA. The CDR3 is 15 amino acids. Deletions cut 7 bases from V and 1 base from J, with 16 bases between. DNA of the CDR3: TGTGCCAGCACCATCGCGCTGAAGAAGAACACTGAAGCTTTCTTT. Translation: CASTIALKKNTEAFF.

Only one count was recorded for this clone. The chain uses TRBV5-8 and TRBJ1-5, with D unresolved. CDR3 length: 15 amino acids. The germline V gene has CDR1 SGHTS and CDR2 YDEGEE. The germline V and J ends were trimmed by 2 bases and 1 base, with 10 bases remaining between them. This CDR3 is CASSLEGGSNQPQHF. In nucleotides, the CDR3 is TGTGCCAGCAGCTTAGAAGGAGGGAGCAATCAGCCCCAGCATTTT.

The J gene is TRBJ1-2, the V gene TRBV30; weak D call: TRBD1 (5 bases). The CDR3 is made up of 13 amino acids. The V end was cut by 5 bases, the J end by 1 base, with 11 bases between. The germline V gene has CDR1 GTSNPN and CDR2 SVGIG (reference sequence). CDR3 nucleotide sequence: TGTGCCTGGGGCGACAGTTTTAACTATGGCTACACCTTC. This sequence encodes CAWGDSFNYGYTF.

Comments on this clone: Other DNA sequences in the sample encode the same CDR3. This chain joins TRBV29-1 and TRBJ2-3; D unresolved. V was trimmed by 3 bases and J by 1 base, leaving 5 bases between them. The CDR3 spans 12 residues. The germline V gene encodes CDR1 SQVTM and CDR2 ANQGSEA. CDR3 residues: CSVDTGTDTQYF. CDR3 coding DNA: TGCAGCGTTGATACGGGCACAGATACGCAGTATTTT.